The next 17 T cell receptor beta chains were all read from a single sample in a study of T cells in localized non-small cell lung cancer. Produced via immunoSEQ multiplex PCR; TCRdb's table is partial and in-frame only. Of about 43,000 clones listed, roughly 90% are singletons. This specimen consisted of PBMCs, obtained before any cancer treatment. The receptors stem from a woman aged 35-70 years with stage II lung adenocarcinoma.

The rearrangement joins TRBV6-5 to TRBJ1-1; no firm D call. From germline, CDR1 is MNHEY and CDR2 SVGAGI. Between the trimmed V and J ends, which lost 7 bases and 3 bases, there was a span of 6 bases. This CDR3 contains 11 residues. This CDR3 reads CASTRDTEAFF. In nucleotides, the CDR3 is TGTGCCAGCACGCGGGACACTGAAGCTTTCTTT.

Details on this clone: Other DNA sequences in the sample encode the same CDR3. The chain has TRBV5-1 and TRBJ1-1; D remains ambiguous. This CDR3 is built from 12 residues. Trimming removed 1 base at V and 7 bases at J, with 8 bases between. Germline V gene sequence: CDR1 SGHRS, CDR2 YFSETQ. The CDR3 DNA reads TGCGCCAGCAGCTTGAACAGACTTGAAGCTTTCTTT. It encodes CASSLNRLEAFF.

The rearrangement links TRBV29-1 to TRBJ1-1; D gene unclear. Trimming left V 6 bases short and J 6 bases short, with 20 bases between. Germline CDR1 is SQVTM and CDR2 is ANQGSEA. This CDR3 is 14 amino acids long. CDR3 nucleotides: TGCAGCGTATCCGGGAAAACAGCTACCCCTGAAGCTTTCTTT. It translates to CSVSGKTATPEAFF.

This rearrangement joins TRBV7-7 to TRBJ2-1, with D possibly TRBD2 on 6 matching bases. The V and J ends lost 5 bases and 4 bases respectively, with 9 bases between them. Germline V gene lookup returns CDR1 SSHAT and CDR2 FNYEAQ (reference sequence). The CDR3 runs 13 residues. The CDR3 loop is CASSPDYYNEQFF. CDR3 nucleotides: TGTGCCAGCAGCCCGGACTATTACAATGAGCAGTTCTTC.

This clone was detected only once. The chain employs TRBV5-1 and TRBJ2-2; 12 bases agree with TRBD2. Trimming cost V 1 base and J 0 bases; bases outside gene matches: 4. The CDR3 has 18 residues. The germline CDR1 and CDR2 sequences are SGHRS and YFSETQ. This CDR3 is CASSLMGTSGPNTGELFF. The CDR3 DNA reads TGCGCCAGCAGCTTGATGGGGACTAGCGGGCCGAACACCGGGGAGCTGTTTTTT.

The V call is TRBV4-2, the J call TRBJ2-3; TRBD2 agrees at 9 bases. V shed 4 bases, J shed 2 bases, and the junction held 10 bases outside the gene matches. The germline CDR1 and CDR2 sequences are LGHNA and YNFKEQ. The CDR3 has 17 residues. CDR3: CASSLAGGHIYTDTQYF. In DNA form, the CDR3 reads TGTGCCAGCAGCCTGGCGGGGGGGCATATATACACAGATACGCAGTATTTT.

The chain links TRBV18 to TRBJ1-4, with unresolved D. CDR1 and CDR2 (germline): KGHSH, LQKENI. V dropped 0 bases and J dropped 6 bases, with 11 bases sitting between them. This CDR3 has 15 amino acids. The CDR3, as DNA: TGTGCCAGCTCACCACCGCTCGGTATGGATGAAAAACTGTTTTTT. Protein sequence: CASSPPLGMDEKLFF.

The chain links TRBV29-1 to TRBJ2-5; 10 bases are shared with TRBD1. This CDR3 region has 13 residues. Trimming removed 5 bases from V and 5 bases from J; junction bases left unmatched: 5. In germline, CDR1 is SQVTM, CDR2 ANQGSEA. CDR3: CSVTGQGSETQYF. For the CDR3, the DNA is TGCAGCGTTACGGGACAGGGGTCCGAGACCCAGTACTTC. Complete variable domain (other parts from reference TRBV29-1 and TRBJ2-5): SAVISQKPSRDICQRGTSLTIQCQVDSQVTMMFWYRQQPGQSLTLIATANQGSEATYESGFVIDKFPISRPNLTFSTLTVSNMSPEDSSIYLCSVTGQGSETQYFGPGTRLLVL.

The chain links TRBV18 to TRBJ2-2; TRBD2 agrees at 9 bases. The CDR3 length is 16 residues. Germline V gene sequence: CDR1 KGHSH, CDR2 LQKENI. Trimming at V came to 2 bases and at J to 2 bases, leaving 3 bases not matched to a gene. CDR3 loop: CASSPRLADNTGELFF. The DNA of the CDR3 is TGTGCCAGCTCACCAAGACTAGCGGACAACACCGGGGAGCTGTTTTTT.

The rearrangement uses TRBV5-4 and TRBJ1-1; TRBD1 matches 11 bases. V lost 4 bases and J lost 3; bases outside the gene matches: 5. The CDR3 has 15 amino acids. Germline V gene data show CDR1 as SGHNT and CDR2 as YYREEE (reference sequence). This chain's CDR3 is CASSVDRGRDTEAFF. In DNA, the CDR3 is TGTGCCAGCAGCGTGGACAGGGGGCGCGACACTGAAGCTTTCTTT.

The CDR3 DNA reads as TGTGCCAGCAGTGGGACTGGGGCCAACGTCCTGACTTTC. It translates to CASSGTGANVLTF. The chain combines TRBV6-5 with TRBJ2-6, with D hard to call. Trimming shortened V by 5 bases and J by 2 bases, and 4 bases separated the two germline ends. CDR3 size: 13 residues. Germline V lookup: CDR1 MNHEY, CDR2 SVGAGI.

This clone was found once. V is TRBV28 and J is TRBJ1-2; maybe TRBD1 (5 bases). Germline CDR1 is MDHEN and CDR2 is SYDVKM. The CDR3 contains 13 residues. Trimming took 3 bases from V and 6 from J, leaving 11 bases between them. The CDR3 DNA is TGTGCCAGCAGTTTGGGTGGGGGAAATGGCTACACCTTC. Translating it yields CASSLGGGNGYTF.

This rearrangement joins TRBV28 to TRBJ2-5; D perhaps matches TRBD2 (6 bases). The V end lost 8 bases, the J end lost 5 bases, and 15 bases lay between the germline ends. This CDR3 comprises 13 residues. Germline V gene data show CDR1 as MDHEN and CDR2 as SYDVKM. This chain's CDR3 is CASGDSLGETQYF. The CDR3, as DNA: TGTGCCAGCGGGGACTCGTTAGGGGAGACCCAGTACTTC.

This chain links TRBV5-1 with TRBJ1-1; no firm D call. Germline CDR1 and CDR2: SGHRS and YFSETQ. The V end lost 0 bases, the J end lost 1 base, and 10 bases lay between the germline ends. The CDR3 is 15 residues long. CDR3 amino acids: CASSLVAGTNTEAFF. CDR3 bases: TGCGCCAGCAGCTTGGTGGCAGGAACGAACACTGAAGCTTTCTTT.

This chain uses TRBV5-4 with TRBJ2-3, with D perhaps matching TRBD1 (6 bases). This CDR3 has 13 amino acids. Germline V gene lookup returns CDR1 SGHNT and CDR2 YYREEE (reference sequence). With 5 bases removed from V and 4 bases from J, the gap between germline ends came to 11 bases. The chain's CDR3 is CASRTGNADTQYF. CDR3 bases: TGTGCCAGCAGAACAGGGAACGCAGATACGCAGTATTTT.

Comment on this clone: Other DNA variants within this sample encode the same CDR3. J is TRBJ1-1 and V is TRBV6-5; 7 bases match TRBD1. The CDR3 has 15 amino acids. V dropped 5 bases and J dropped 2; count of bases not matched to a gene: 8. Per the germline V gene, CDR1 is MNHEY and CDR2 is SVGAGI. The CDR3 DNA reads TGTGCCAGCAGTAAACGCCAGGGGGGAAACACTGAAGCTTTCTTT. Translating gives CASSKRQGGNTEAFF.

The J gene is TRBJ2-1, the V gene TRBV7-9, with no clear D. The length of the CDR3 is 15 residues. The V end was cut by 6 bases, the J end by 4 bases, with 16 bases between. CDR1 and CDR2 (germline): SEHNR, FQNEAQ (reference sequence). CDR3 in amino acids: CASSRPVATYNEQFF. The CDR3 DNA follows: TGTGCCAGCAGTAGACCGGTGGCTACTTACAATGAGCAGTTCTTC.